A single sample is the source of the 30 T cell receptor beta chains below, sequenced in a study of blood T cell repertoires in COVID-19. The protocol was immunoSEQ multiplex PCR, while the TCRdb copy is restricted to in-frame clones and leaves out a portion. This sample yields about 500,000 clones, of which approximately 91% are seen a single time; about 8.2% belongs to the top ten. What was sequenced was peripheral blood. These TCRs come from a woman in her 50s with COVID-19, enrolled during active disease.

The chain recombines TRBV3-1 (or the pseudogene TRBV3-2) with TRBJ1-1, with TRBD1 identical over 10 bases. The CDR3 contains 17 residues. Germline V lookup: CDR1 LGHDT, CDR2 YNNKEL (reference sequence). V trimming: 4 bases; J trimming: 0 bases; junction bases outside the gene matches: 8. The CDR3 is CASSPFRDRGLNTEAFF. CDR3 nucleotide sequence: TGTGCCAGCAGCCCATTCCGGGACAGGGGATTGAACACTGAAGCTTTCTTT.

The J gene is TRBJ2-6, the V gene TRBV19; 7 positions agree with TRBD1. The CDR3 has 18 residues. J lost 4 bases, V lost 6 bases, and 15 bases had no gene match. The germline V gene encodes CDR1 LNHDA and CDR2 SQIVND (reference sequence). CDR3 sequence reads: CASRVGWQGVRGANVLTF. Written as DNA, the CDR3 is TGTGCCAGTAGGGTAGGGTGGCAGGGGGTGAGAGGGGCCAACGTCCTGACTTTC.

The rearrangement joins TRBV12-2 to TRBJ2-5; the table's D call, TRBD2, was not checked against the DNA. TRBV12-2 counts as a pseudogene. The CDR3 totals 16 residues. CDR3 nucleotide sequence: TGTGCAAGTCGCCCCGGGCCCGGGACTTACAAAGAGACCCAGTACTTC. Translation gives CASRPGPGTYKETQYF.

The chain employs TRBV6-5 and TRBJ1-2; tentatively, D is TRBD1 (6 bases). Germline CDR1 MNHEY, CDR2 SVGAGI. V gave up 5 bases and J gave up 2 bases, with 12 bases separating them. This CDR3 spans 14 amino acids. The CDR3 sequence is CASSRSQGNYGYTF. DNA for the CDR3: TGTGCCAGCAGTCGCTCACAGGGCAACTATGGCTACACCTTC.

The J gene is TRBJ1-1, the V gene TRBV2; D is unresolved. The CDR3 contains 12 residues. V lost 6 bases to trimming and J lost 10 bases, with 15 bases between them. Per germline, CDR1 SNHLY and CDR2 FYNNEI. The CDR3 loop is CASRGGGVPAFF. Here the CDR3 DNA reads TGTGCCAGCAGGGGTGGCGGGGTCCCAGCTTTCTTT. The full variable domain, in which reference TRBV2 and TRBJ1-1 provide the parts outside the CDR3, is EPEVTQTPSHQVTQMGQEVILRCVPISNHLYFYWYRQILGQKVEFLVSFYNNEISEKSEIFDDQFSVERPDGSNFTLKIRSTKLEDSAMYFCASRGGGVPAFFGQGTRLTVV.

V is TRBV28 and J is TRBJ1-1, with 7 bases fitting TRBD1. Germline trimming cut 5 bases from V and 1 base from J; bases unmatched to any gene: 7. CDR3 length equals 15 residues. In germline, CDR1 is MDHEN, CDR2 SYDVKM. The CDR3 loop reads CASSPWTGKNTEAFF. In DNA, the CDR3 is TGTGCCAGCAGTCCTTGGACAGGAAAGAACACTGAAGCTTTCTTT.

The J gene is TRBJ1-2, the V gene TRBV15, with TRBD1 matching 7 bases. The germline V gene encodes CDR1 LNHNV and CDR2 YYDKDF (reference sequence). Germline trimming cut 0 bases from V and 5 bases from J; bases unmatched to any gene: 3. The CDR3 sequence is 14 residues long. For the CDR3, the DNA is TGTGCCACCAGCAGAGATGCAGGGGGATATGGCTACACCTTC. It specifies CATSRDAGGYGYTF.

The genes are TRBV7-3 and TRBJ2-1; no reliable D call. Germline V CDR1 and CDR2: SGHTA, FQGTGA. V dropped 5 bases and J dropped 10 bases, with 21 bases sitting between them. This CDR3 contains 15 residues. The CDR3 DNA sequence: TGTGCCAGCAGCCCGACATCTTCCCTTATCAAAGAGCAGTTCTTC. This gives the protein CASSPTSSLIKEQFF.

The CDR3 DNA reads TGTGCCAGCAGCTTAGGAGGTCAGCCCCAGCATTTT. It yields the protein CASSLGGQPQHF. The genes are TRBV7-2 and TRBJ1-5, with D unclear. Germline V CDR1 and CDR2: SGHTA, FQGNSA. V shed 1 base and J shed 6 bases, with 4 bases lying between them. The length of the CDR3 is 12 residues.

The count of this clone is one. The V call is TRBV9, the J call TRBJ1-4; 7 nucleotides agree with TRBD1. V lost 4 bases and J lost 3; bases outside the gene matches: 6. Germline CDR1 SGDLS, CDR2 YYNGEE. The CDR3 runs to 15 residues. The CDR3 coding sequence is TGTGCCAGCAGCCCCTCAGGGGGTTCTAATGAAAAACTGTTTTTT. It is translated as CASSPSGGSNEKLFF.

V usage is TRBV7-9 and J usage is TRBJ1-1; D perhaps matches TRBD1 (5 bases). From germline, CDR1 is SEHNR and CDR2 FQNEAQ (reference sequence). V was trimmed by 4 bases and J by 3 bases, leaving 6 bases between them. This CDR3 has 12 amino acids. The chain's CDR3 is CASSWGDTEAFF. The CDR3 DNA is TGTGCCAGCAGCTGGGGGGACACTGAAGCTTTCTTT. The full variable domain, in which reference TRBV7-9 and TRBJ1-1 provide the parts outside the CDR3, is DTGVSQNPRHKITKRGQNVTFRCDPISEHNRLYWYRQTLGQGPEFLTYFQNEAQLEKSRLLSDRFSAERPKGSFSTLEIQRTEQGDSAMYLCASSWGDTEAFFGQGTRLTVV.

This chain links TRBV12-3 or TRBV12-4 with TRBJ2-7; no clear D gene. The V gene lost 4 bases and the J gene lost 2 bases, with 3 bases spanning the gap. The CDR3 extends over 11 amino acids. CDR3 in amino acids: CASSSTYEQYF. For the CDR3, the DNA is TGTGCCAGCAGTTCTACCTACGAGCAGTACTTC.

J is TRBJ1-5 and V is TRBV27, with D maybe TRBD1 (5 bases). The germline gives CDR1 MNHEY, CDR2 SMNVEV (reference sequence). CDR3 length: 14 amino acids. The V end was cut by 8 bases, the J end by 4 bases, with 15 bases between. The chain's CDR3 is CASSGGRVNQPQHF. The CDR3 nucleotides read TGTGCCAGCTCCGGGGGGAGGGTGAATCAGCCCCAGCATTTT.

The rearrangement links TRBV19 to TRBJ2-3; D possibly corresponds to TRBD1 (6 bases). Germline V lookup: CDR1 LNHDA, CDR2 SQIVND (reference sequence). V was pared by 6 bases and J by 0 bases, with 22 bases between. This CDR3 spans 18 amino acids. The CDR3 reads CASSLSPGQSASTDTQYF. The CDR3 coding sequence is TGTGCCAGTAGCCTGTCCCCCGGACAGTCCGCTAGCACAGATACGCAGTATTTT. Filled out from reference TRBV19 and TRBJ2-3, the complete variable domain reads DGGITQSPKYLFRKEGQNVTLSCEQNLNHDAMYWYRQDPGQGLRLIYYSQIVNDFQKGDIAEGYSVSREKKESFPLTVTSAQKNPTAFYLCASSLSPGQSASTDTQYFGPGTRLTVL.

The V gene is TRBV7-2, the J gene TRBJ2-4, with 7 bases fitting TRBD2. The CDR3 spans 16 residues. The germline gives CDR1 SGHTA, CDR2 FQGNSA. The ends lost 5 bases at V and 8 bases at J; junction bases unmatched: 15. This chain's CDR3 is CASSHLGRGLRDIQYF. The CDR3 region has the DNA TGTGCCAGCAGCCACCTTGGGAGGGGCCTCAGGGACATTCAGTACTTC.

V usage is TRBV28 and J usage is TRBJ2-7; D is possibly TRBD1 (5 bases). Germline V lookup: CDR1 MDHEN, CDR2 SYDVKM. The CDR3 has 16 residues. Trimming removed 5 bases from V and 5 bases from J, with 22 bases in between. The CDR3 nucleotides are TGTGCCAGCAGTCCTGATTGGGCTCTTCAAGGGGACGAGCAGTACTTC. As protein: CASSPDWALQGDEQYF.

V gene TRBV14 combines with J gene TRBJ2-7, with 7 nucleotides matching TRBD1. Germline V lookup: CDR1 SGHDN, CDR2 FVKESK. The CDR3 contains 12 residues. V shed 4 bases and J 4 bases; nucleotides not matched to a gene: 1. The CDR3 loop reads CASSPTGYEQYF. Written as DNA, the CDR3 is TGTGCCAGCAGCCCGACAGGGTACGAGCAGTACTTC.

The chain employs TRBV6-5 and TRBJ2-1; 14 bases align to TRBD2. After removal of 6 bases from V and 10 bases from J, the junction contained 8 bases not matched to a gene. The CDR3 runs to 15 residues. CDR1 and CDR2 from the germline V gene are MNHEY and SVGAGI. CDR3 bases: TGTGCCAGCAGACCTGGACTAGCGGGGGGAGGGGAGCAGTTCTTC. Protein sequence: CASRPGLAGGGEQFF.

The chain is built from TRBV2 and TRBJ1-6; a possible D gene is TRBD1 (6 bases). The CDR3 has 13 residues. V gave up 6 bases and J gave up 10 bases, with 13 bases separating them. CDR1 is SNHLY and CDR2 is FYNNEI in the germline V gene. Here the CDR3 DNA reads TGTGCCAGCAGATCAGGGGTCGAATCACCCCTCCACTTT. This sequence encodes CASRSGVESPLHF. The variable domain in full, completed from reference TRBV2 and TRBJ1-6, reads EPEVTQTPSHQVTQMGQEVILRCVPISNHLYFYWYRQILGQKVEFLVSFYNNEISEKSEIFDDQFSVERPDGSNFTLKIRSTKLEDSAMYFCASRSGVESPLHFGNGTRLTVT.

The rearrangement uses TRBV4-2 and TRBJ1-1; 8 nucleotides line up with TRBD1. The length of the CDR3 is 12 residues. Germline V CDR1 and CDR2: LGHNA, YNFKEQ. V lost 4 bases, J lost 11 bases, and 6 bases stayed unmatched. The CDR3 DNA reads as TGTGCCAGCAGCCCAAGACAGGGGAAGGCTTTCTTT. Its translation is CASSPRQGKAFF.

This clone was recorded a few times. The rearrangement links TRBV29-1 to TRBJ1-2, with 7 bases lining up with TRBD1. Germline CDR1 reads SQVTM; CDR2 reads ANQGSEA. Trimming removed 7 bases from V and 4 bases from J; junction bases left unmatched: 9. CDR3 length equals 13 residues. CDR3 in amino acids: CSATDRVAYGYTF. The CDR3 coding sequence is TGCAGCGCAACCGACAGGGTAGCCTATGGCTACACCTTC.

The V call is TRBV7-3, the J call TRBJ2-2; a possible D gene is TRBD2 (8 bases). This CDR3 contains 16 residues. Germline lookup yields CDR1 SGHTA and CDR2 FQGTGA. The V end was cut by 5 bases, the J end by 4 bases, with 17 bases between. CDR3 sequence (DNA): TGTGCCAGCAGCCCCCGGGAGGGGGCATCCACCGGGGAGCTGTTTTTT. It specifies CASSPREGASTGELFF. Using reference TRBV7-3 and TRBJ2-2 for the parts outside the CDR3, the full variable domain is GAGVSQTPSNKVTEKGKYVELRCDPISGHTALYWYRQSLGQGPEFLIYFQGTGAADDSGLPNDRFFAVRPEGSVSTLKIQRTERGDSAVYLCASSPREGASTGELFFGEGSRLTVL.

CDR3 in amino acids: CASSYGTGDQPQHF. Here the CDR3 DNA reads TGTGCCAGCAGCTACGGGACAGGGGATCAGCCCCAGCATTTT. This sequence joins TRBV6-5 and TRBJ1-5, with 10 bases aligning to TRBD1. Trimming at V came to 6 bases and at J to 5 bases, leaving 4 bases not matched to a gene. CDR1 is MNHEY, CDR2 SVGAGI, per germline. The CDR3 has 14 residues.

V gene TRBV11-2 combines with J gene TRBJ2-3; 10 positions agree with TRBD2. The CDR3 sequence is 17 residues long. Looked up from germline, CDR1 is SGHAT and CDR2 is FQNNGV. V shed 1 base and J 2 bases; nucleotides not matched to a gene: 6. The CDR3 is CASSLVWTSGHTDTQYF. The CDR3 region has the DNA TGTGCCAGCAGCTTAGTCTGGACTAGCGGACACACAGATACGCAGTATTTT.

This clone showed up just once. Written as DNA, the CDR3 is TGTGCCTGGGAAAGGGGGAGGGCAGATACGCAGTATTTT. Amino acid sequence: CAWERGRADTQYF. The rearrangement uses TRBV30 and TRBJ2-3; D may be TRBD2 (7 bases). Germline V gene sequence: CDR1 GTSNPN, CDR2 SVGIG (reference sequence). Trimming removed 5 bases from V and 4 bases from J, with 13 bases in between. This CDR3 is 13 amino acids long.

The chain combines TRBV5-6 with TRBJ1-5; no definite D call. Between the trimmed V and J ends, which lost 3 bases and 0 bases, there was a span of 10 bases. The germline V gene encodes CDR1 SGHDT and CDR2 YYEEEE. The CDR3 runs 15 residues. CDR3 bases: TGTGCCAGCAGCTCGACACTGTATAGCAATCAGCCCCAGCATTTT. Protein product: CASSSTLYSNQPQHF.

The chain employs TRBV6-5 and TRBJ1-1; maybe TRBD1 (5 bases). The CDR3 extends over 13 amino acids. Trimming removed 0 bases at V and 7 bases at J, with 9 bases between. CDR1 is MNHEY and CDR2 is SVGAGI in the germline V gene. DNA of the CDR3: TGTGCCAGCAGTTACTCCAGGGCCTATGAAGCTTTCTTT. It is translated as CASSYSRAYEAFF.

The rearrangement joins TRBV19 to TRBJ2-7, with 8 bases lining up with TRBD2. Germline V gene data show CDR1 as LNHDA and CDR2 as SQIVND (reference sequence). J lost 5 bases, V lost 1 base, and 4 bases had no gene match. The CDR3 loop spans 14 amino acids. The CDR3 reads CASSIAGGPHEQYF. DNA for the CDR3: TGTGCCAGTAGTATAGCGGGGGGGCCCCACGAGCAGTACTTC.

This clone was picked up a small number of times. The chain recombines TRBV5-6 with TRBJ2-1; 13 bases are a match to TRBD2. Germline trimming cut 4 bases from V and 11 bases from J; bases unmatched to any gene: 3. The germline V gene encodes CDR1 SGHDT and CDR2 YYEEEE. The CDR3 covers 13 residues. As DNA, the CDR3 is TGTGCCAGCAGCGTAGGGACTAGCGGGAAGCAGTTCTTC. Its protein product is CASSVGTSGKQFF. Complete variable domain (other parts from reference TRBV5-6 and TRBJ2-1): DAGVTQSPTHLIKTRGQQVTLRCSPKSGHDTVSWYQQALGQGPQFIFQYYEEEERQRGNFPDRFSGHQFPNYSSELNVNALLLGDSALYLCASSVGTSGKQFFGPGTRLTVL.

The chain combines TRBV4-2 with TRBJ2-2; D remains ambiguous. The CDR3 covers 13 residues. CDR1 is LGHNA and CDR2 is YNFKEQ in the germline V gene. V was pared by 4 bases and J by 0 bases, with 3 bases between. In DNA, the CDR3 is TGTGCCAGCAGCCCCTCGAACACCGGGGAGCTGTTTTTT. Protein product: CASSPSNTGELFF.